The 29 T cell receptor beta chains below all came from one sample that was sequenced in a study of T cells in Graves' hyperthyroidism and ophthalmopathy. Researchers amplified the TCR beta CDR3 regions from RNA transcripts. The TCR CDR3 was amplified in a first-round RT-PCR using the HTBI primer set. TCRdb redid the calling of the multiplex PCR reads with MiXCR, one entry per CDR3 protein. The sample contains around 540,000 distinct CDR3 sequences, approximately 44% of which appear only once. The sequencing input was peripheral blood or thyroid tissue (not recorded which). The receptors stem from a woman aged 18-29 years with Graves' hyperthyroidism.

The chain uses TRBV29-1 and TRBJ2-2, with TRBD2 identical over 11 bases. V dropped 0 bases and J dropped 1; count of bases not matched to a gene: 4. This CDR3 region has 17 residues. Germline V CDR1 and CDR2: SQVTM, ANQGSEA. The CDR3 bases are TGCAGCGTTGAAGATGGTAGCGGGAGGGAGAACACCGGGGAGCTGTTTTTT. This codes for CSVEDGSGRENTGELFF.

The chain recombines TRBV7-9 with TRBJ1-2, with TRBD1 as a possible D gene (6 bases). The CDR3 covers 16 residues. V shed 5 bases and J shed 0 bases, with 16 bases lying between them. Germline CDR1 is SEHNR and CDR2 is FQNEAQ (reference sequence). This chain's CDR3 is CASSRKSGTPNYGYTF. The DNA of the CDR3 is TGTGCCAGCAGCCGAAAATCCGGGACACCTAACTATGGCTACACCTTC.

This clonotype was observed at least ten times. The V call is TRBV24-1, the J call TRBJ2-2; D is perhaps TRBD1 (5 bases). From germline, CDR1 is KGHDR and CDR2 SFDVKD. CDR3 length equals 14 residues. The V and J ends lost 5 bases and 8 bases respectively, with 14 bases between them. The CDR3 protein is CATSVHRFTGELFF. The CDR3 DNA reads TGTGCCACCAGTGTTCACAGGTTTACTGGGGAGCTGTTTTTT.

As for this clonotype: A much larger clone is a single base away; this may be a read error. The rearrangement uses TRBV24-1 and TRBJ2-5; D not resolved. V lost 2 bases and J lost 5, with 11 bases in between. Germline CDR1 and CDR2: KGHDR and SFDVKD. The CDR3 contains 14 residues. This CDR3 reads CATSDSVGAETQYF. As DNA, the CDR3 is TGTGCCACCAGTGATTCTGTGGGCGCGGAGACCCAGTACTTC.

Details on this clonotype: The junction departs from germline at one end; a sequencing error may be responsible. The chain carries TRBV10-3 and TRBJ2-2, with D perhaps TRBD1 or TRBD2 (5 bases each). The CDR3 sequence is 15 residues long. The germline V gene encodes CDR1 ENHRY and CDR2 SYGVKD. The CDR3 DNA follows: TGTGCCAGCAGTTACGGGATAGACAGCACCGGGGAGCTGTTTTTT. This sequence encodes CASSYGIDSTGELFF.

On this clonotype itself: A much more abundant neighbour one base away suggests this may be a read error. No DNA is shown, since the ends of the CDR3 on it are uncertain; the CDR3 is the one TCRdb lists. The rearrangement links TRBV29-1 to TRBJ1-2; TRBD1, the table's D call, lacks a check against the DNA. CDR1 and CDR2 (germline): SQVTM, ANQGSEA. The CDR3 numbers 12 amino acids, ends counted. CDR3 residues: CSVAQGNYGHTF.

Remarks on this clonotype: It may be a read error: a sequence one base away is much more abundant. The V gene is TRBV15, the J gene TRBJ1-1; D is unresolved. CDR1 is LNHNV, CDR2 YYDKDF, per germline (reference sequence). Trimming removed 0 bases from V and 3 bases from J, with 14 bases in between. The CDR3 runs 16 residues. The CDR3 nucleotides are TGTGCCACCAGCAGAGATGAGGGCAGGAGAGACACTGAAGCTTTCTTT. Encoded protein: CATSRDEGRRDTEAFF.

The chain recombines TRBV10-3 with TRBJ2-5, with D tentatively TRBD2 (5 bases). In germline, CDR1 is ENHRY, CDR2 SYGVKD. The CDR3 sequence is 17 residues long. V was trimmed by 0 bases and J by 4 bases, leaving 18 bases between them. The CDR3 DNA is TGTGCCATCAGTGAGTCAGGGCGCGGGCCTTGGGCAGAGACCCAGTACTTC. Its translation: CAISESGRGPWAETQYF.

This clonotype came up many times. This could be a read error, since a much larger clone is one nucleotide away. The gene calls are TRBV25-1 and TRBJ1-2, with D possibly TRBD1 on 5 matching bases. Germline CDR1 and CDR2: MGHDK and SYGVNS. The V and J ends lost 4 bases and 8 bases respectively, with 8 bases between them. The CDR3 runs 11 residues. CDR3 loop: CASSGGEGYTF. The CDR3 nucleotides read TGTGCCAGCAGTGGAGGGGAAGGCTACACCTTC.

This clonotype was counted at least ten times. The chain combines TRBV2 with TRBJ1-4; D not certain. V lost 8 bases and J lost 5, with 12 bases in between. CDR1 and CDR2 from the germline V gene are SNHLY and FYNNEI. This CDR3 is built from 13 residues. DNA of the CDR3: TGTGCCAGCGGGGATGGGTTAAATGAAAAACTGTTTTTT. It yields the protein CASGDGLNEKLFF.

The gene calls are TRBV7-2 and TRBJ1-1; D perhaps matches TRBD1 (6 bases). The length of the CDR3 is 16 residues. Trimming cost V 2 bases and J 1 base, with 14 bases left between them. Germline V gene lookup returns CDR1 SGHTA and CDR2 FQGNSA. CDR3 coding DNA: TGTGCCAGCAGCTTATTGGGGGGCCAACCGAACACTGAAGCTTTCTTT. Translation: CASSLLGGQPNTEAFF.

Turning to this clonotype: This may be a read error, as it is one base from a much larger clone. V usage is TRBV7-2 and J usage is TRBJ1-6; D is ambiguous. Trimming took 3 bases from V and 10 from J, leaving 13 bases between them. The V gene's germline CDR1 is SGHTA and CDR2 FQGNSA. The CDR3 has 14 residues. CDR3 protein: CASSLVPDWSPLHF. CDR3 in DNA: TGTGCCAGCAGCTTGGTCCCGGACTGGTCACCCCTCCACTTT.

The V gene is TRBV20-1, the J gene TRBJ1-4; TRBD1 might be the D (5 bases). The V gene lost 6 bases and the J gene lost 6 bases, with 17 bases spanning the gap. Germline V lookup: CDR1 DFQATT, CDR2 SNEGSKA (reference sequence). The CDR3 is 14 residues long. CDR3 amino acids: CSARRGEAHEKLFF. The DNA for the CDR3 is TGCAGTGCAAGACGGGGGGAGGCGCATGAAAAACTGTTTTTT.

The chain has TRBV19 and TRBJ1-1; D is undetermined. The ends were cut back, 1 base at V and 0 bases at J, with 9 bases in the middle. The CDR3 sequence is 15 residues long. The germline V gene encodes CDR1 LNHDA and CDR2 SQIVND (reference sequence). CDR3 in DNA: TGTGCCAGTAGTATAGTCGGATACATGAACACTGAAGCTTTCTTT. This gives the protein CASSIVGYMNTEAFF.

Worth noting for this clonotype: An end of the junction differs from the germline gene, which may be a read error. V usage is TRBV7-6 and J usage is TRBJ1-1; tentatively, D is TRBD1 (6 bases). CDR3 length equals 9 residues. Germline V lookup: CDR1 SGHVS, CDR2 FNYEAQ. CDR3 DNA: TGTGCCAGCAGCCAGAACAGGGTCTTT. Protein sequence: CASSQNRVF.

This clonotype has a count of ten or more. The rearrangement links TRBV5-4 to TRBJ1-2; 12 bases map to TRBD1. J was trimmed by 6 bases and V by 4 bases; bases with no gene match: 4. Germline assignment: CDR1 SGHNT and CDR2 YYREEE (reference sequence). This CDR3 contains 14 residues. Here the CDR3 reads CASSRDRGLDGYTF. Here the CDR3 DNA reads TGTGCCAGCAGCCGGGACAGGGGGCTGGATGGCTACACCTTC.

The V gene is TRBV7-2, the J gene TRBJ2-7; 8 positions agree with TRBD2. Germline CDR1 reads SGHTA; CDR2 reads FQGNSA. The CDR3 length is 14 residues. Unmatched junction bases numbered 11, after V lost 1 base and J lost 12 bases. For the CDR3, the DNA is TGTGCCAGCAGCTTAGTCGGCCTAGCGGGTTCTCTGTACTTC. Translating it yields CASSLVGLAGSLYF.

The chain is built from TRBV13 and TRBJ2-2, with 11 bases matching TRBD2. Looked up from germline, CDR1 is PRHDT and CDR2 is FYEKMQ (reference sequence). After removal of 4 bases from V and 2 bases from J, the junction contained 6 bases not matched to a gene. The CDR3 is made up of 17 amino acids. CDR3 protein: CASSSKTSGVNTGELFF. The DNA of the CDR3 is TGTGCCAGCAGCTCTAAGACTAGCGGGGTCAACACCGGGGAGCTGTTTTTT.

This clonotype has a handful of counts. The chain carries TRBV2 and TRBJ2-2; 11 nucleotides align to TRBD2. CDR1 is SNHLY and CDR2 is FYNNEI in the germline V gene. J lost 4 bases, V lost 6 bases, and 4 bases had no gene match. This CDR3 has 15 residues. CDR3 amino acids: CASRQLAGVTGELFF. As DNA, the CDR3 is TGTGCCAGCAGGCAACTAGCGGGAGTCACCGGGGAGCTGTTTTTT.

The table lists this clonotype with a few counts. V gene TRBV2 combines with J gene TRBJ2-7; 10 bases map to TRBD1. This CDR3 spans 13 amino acids. V dropped 7 bases and J dropped 6; count of bases not matched to a gene: 6. In germline, CDR1 is SNHLY, CDR2 FYNNEI. The CDR3 DNA reads as TGTGCCAGCACCAGGGACAGGGGTCGCGAGCAGTACTTC. This codes for CASTRDRGREQYF.

The J gene is TRBJ1-1, the V gene TRBV7-9; 7 nucleotides agree with TRBD1. CDR1 SEHNR and CDR2 FQNEAQ come from the germline V gene (reference sequence). The CDR3 spans 12 residues. Trimming cost V 8 bases and J 7 bases; bases outside gene matches: 7. CDR3 DNA sequence: TGTGCCAGCCTCGGGGGACAGCTTGAAGCTTTCTTT. Amino acid sequence: CASLGGQLEAFF.

The chain uses TRBV9 and TRBJ2-7; D is possibly TRBD1 (6 bases). The CDR3 runs 14 residues. Per the germline V gene, CDR1 is SGDLS and CDR2 is YYNGEE. V shed 5 bases and J shed 6 bases, with 18 bases lying between them. This CDR3 is CASSDYTGLGEQYF. In nucleotides, the CDR3 is TGTGCCAGCAGTGATTATACAGGGTTGGGCGAGCAGTACTTC.

The chain is built from TRBV7-6 and TRBJ2-7; tentatively, D is TRBD2 (5 bases). V lost 4 bases and J lost 4, with 11 bases in between. Germline V lookup: CDR1 SGHVS, CDR2 FNYEAQ. The length of the CDR3 is 13 residues. Here the CDR3 DNA reads TGTGCCAGCAGCTCTGGGAGCAAGTACGAGCAGTACTTC. It codes for CASSSGSKYEQYF.

The rearrangement links TRBV29-1 to TRBJ1-5; D is unresolved. CDR1 is SQVTM, CDR2 ANQGSEA, per germline. The CDR3 has 11 residues. Trimming took off 4 bases at V and 7 bases at J, with 8 bases between the two ends. Here the CDR3 reads CSVGPGQPQHF. The CDR3 nucleotides are TGCAGCGTTGGTCCGGGGCAGCCCCAGCATTTT. Filled out from reference TRBV29-1 and TRBJ1-5, the complete variable domain reads SAVISQKPSRDICQRGTSLTIQCQVDSQVTMMFWYRQQPGQSLTLIATANQGSEATYESGFVIDKFPISRPNLTFSTLTVSNMSPEDSSIYLCSVGPGQPQHFGDGTRLSIL.

The table lists this clonotype with many counts. The V call is TRBV15, the J call TRBJ2-2; 9 bases line up with TRBD1. Per the germline V gene, CDR1 is LNHNV and CDR2 is YYDKDF (reference sequence). CDR3 length equals 15 residues. With V trimmed by 1 base and J by 5 bases, 2 bases remained unmatched. CDR3 DNA sequence: TGTGCCACCAGCAGAGTTGGGACAGGGACCGGGGAGCTGTTTTTT. Translating it yields CATSRVGTGTGELFF.

This clonotype appeared once. The chain has TRBV15 and TRBJ2-2; no firm D call. Germline lookup yields CDR1 LNHNV and CDR2 YYDKDF (reference sequence). V shed 8 bases and J shed 0 bases, with 4 bases lying between them. The CDR3 sequence is 12 residues long. CDR3 region: CATGPNTGELFF. Written as DNA, the CDR3 is TGTGCCACCGGACCGAACACCGGGGAGCTGTTTTTT.

Note on this clonotype: This may stem from a read error, because a much larger clone lies one nucleotide away. The chain is built from TRBV7-9 and TRBJ1-1; a possible D gene is TRBD1 (5 bases). Germline loops: CDR1 SEHNR, CDR2 FQNEAQ (reference sequence). The CDR3 spans 14 residues. Trimming stripped 0 bases from V and 3 bases from J, with 8 bases between. DNA for the CDR3: TGTGCCAGCAGCTTAGCACAGGTTCACACTGAAGCTTTCTTT. Translation: CASSLAQVHTEAFF.

The rearrangement uses TRBV20-1 and TRBJ2-7, with no clear D. The CDR3 has 14 amino acids. CDR1 is DFQATT and CDR2 is SNEGSKA in the germline V gene (reference sequence). V lost 1 base and J lost 2, with 12 bases in between. CDR3 nucleotides: TGCAGTGCTAGAGTCGCGTGGTCCACCTACGAGCAGTACTTC. This translates into CSARVAWSTYEQYF.

This clonotype was picked up many times. The chain couples TRBV15 to TRBJ1-5; D gene unclear. CDR1 and CDR2 (germline): LNHNV, YYDKDF (reference sequence). Trimming removed 1 base from V and 0 bases from J, with 10 bases in between. The CDR3 loop spans 16 amino acids. In DNA form, the CDR3 reads TGTGCCACCAGCAGAGTGGCCACCTATAGCAATCAGCCCCAGCATTTT. Translation: CATSRVATYSNQPQHF.